A single count supports the clone carrying this T cell receptor (beta chain). CDR3 length equals 15 residues. Per germline, CDR1 MDHEN and CDR2 SYDVKM. The data derive from a study of control samples from healthy donors and cancer patients. TCRdb keeps only in-frame clones here, not all; method: immunoSEQ multiplex PCR. This repertoire shows 100,000 to 150,000 clones, under 90% found once; its top ten account for over 6.5%. The sequence was obtained from a man aged 50-59 years with head and neck cancer. The rearrangement uses TRBV28 and TRBJ2-1, with D possibly TRBD2 on 5 matching bases. What was sequenced was PBMCs. The CDR3 DNA reads as TGTGCACTCGTTCCCTCCCAACTAGTCCTCAATGAGCAGTTCTTC. It yields the protein CALVPSQLVLNEQFF. The whole variable domain, filled in from reference TRBV28 and TRBJ2-1, reads DVKVTQSSRYLVKRTGEKVFLECVQDMDHENMFWYRQDPGLGLRLIYFSYDVKMKEKGDIPEGYSVSREKKERFSLILESASTNQTSMYLCALVPSQLVLNEQFFGPGTRLTVL.